These T cell receptor beta chains were read from a single sample in a study of shared clonotypes between healthy human individuals. The assay was immunoSEQ multiplex PCR, and TCRdb's table has in-frame clones only and misses some. The data show millions of clones, with over 90% seen just once and 0.39% held by the top ten. The source material was naive CD4+ T cells from PBMCs. The receptor source for this set is a man aged 18-30 years in good health. Some clones in this sample may be carry-over from other donors' samples. Each CDR3 is given with its conserved first and last residue. D genes are given only for firm matches. Some rows mark clone size as missing; the rest say once, few, many or name a class of expanded clone.

>.|TRBJ2-2|.|TRBV5-1
CASSLWGTQNTGELFF
TGCGCCAGCAGCTTATGGGGGACACAGAACACCGGGGAGCTGTTTTTT
>.|TRBJ1-1|.|TRBV6-5
CASRTIQIWNTEAFF
TGTGCCAGCAGAACAATACAGATTTGGAACACTGAAGCTTTCTTT
>.|TRBJ2-2|.|TRBV28
CASSLWSATNTGELFF
TGTGCCAGCAGTTTATGGTCAGCCACGAACACCGGGGAGCTGTTTTTT
>.|TRBJ2-2|.|TRBV28
CASSRRGELFF
TGTGCCAGCAGTCGACGAGGGGAGCTGTTTTTT
>.|TRBJ2-5|.|TRBV9
CASSVGPGKGETQYF
TGTGCCAGCAGCGTAGGACCGGGGAAAGGGGAGACCCAGTACTTC
>.|TRBJ2-3|.|TRBV28
CASSYRTVGTDTQYF
TGTGCCAGCAGTTACAGGACGGTCGGAACAGATACGCAGTATTTT
>.|TRBJ2-2|few|TRBV5-1
CASSWRVTGELFF
TGCGCCAGCAGCTGGCGGGTTACCGGGGAGCTGTTTTTT
>TRBD1|TRBJ1-6|.|TRBV30
CAWSRRRGLSPLHF
TGTGCCTGGAGCCGTCGGAGGGGGCTTTCACCCCTCCACTTT
>.|TRBJ2-1|.|TRBV7-2
CASSLLGIEQFF
TGTGCCAGCAGCTTATTAGGGATTGAGCAGTTCTTC
>TRBD1|TRBJ1-1|.|TRBV15
CATSRVSPDRMNTEAFF
TGTGCCACCAGCAGAGTGTCCCCGGACAGGATGAACACTGAAGCTTTCTTT
>.|TRBJ2-7|.|TRBV18
CASSPTSDAYEQYF
TGTGCCAGCTCACCAACGTCAGATGCCTACGAGCAGTACTTC
>.|TRBJ2-5|.|TRBV9
CASSVTGGAGETQYF
TGTGCCAGCAGCGTAACCGGGGGCGCAGGAGAGACCCAGTACTTC
>.|TRBJ1-1|.|TRBV10-3
CAISESTSQAFF
TGTGCCATCAGTGAGTCGACGTCTCAAGCTTTCTTT
>TRBD2|TRBJ2-3|.|TRBV2
CASSEWLAGGKDTQYF
TGTGCCAGCAGTGAGTGGCTAGCGGGAGGCAAAGATACGCAGTATTTT
>.|TRBJ2-3|.|TRBV18
CASSPGDSTDTQYF
TGTGCCAGCTCACCAGGGGACAGCACAGATACGCAGTATTTT
>.|TRBJ2-1|.|TRBV5-1
CASSPGTASYNEQFF
TGCGCCAGCAGCCCAGGGACGGCGTCCTACAATGAGCAGTTCTTC
>.|TRBJ1-2|.|TRBV6-5
CASSYSNYGYTF
TGTGCCAGCAGTTACAGTAACTATGGCTACACCTTC
>TRBD2|TRBJ2-4|.|TRBV5-4
CASSFGGTKNIQYF
TGTGCCAGCAGCTTCGGGGGGACCAAAAACATTCAGTACTTC
>.|TRBJ2-7|.|TRBV2
CASGRDSPNEQYF
TGTGCCAGCGGGAGGGACAGCCCGAACGAGCAGTACTTC
>.|TRBJ2-3|.|TRBV2
CASSEVATQYF
TGTGCCAGCAGTGAAGTGGCTACGCAGTATTTT
>.|TRBJ2-5|.|TRBV11-3
CASSLEGPKSAQYF
TGTGCCAGCAGCTTAGAGGGTCCAAAGTCGGCCCAGTACTTC
>TRBD1|TRBJ1-1|few|TRBV25-1
CASSEQGARNTEAFF
TGTGCCAGCAGTGAGCAGGGGGCGAGGAACACTGAAGCTTTCTTT
>.|TRBJ1-4|once|TRBV30
CAWSVTGEKLFF
TGTGCCTGGAGTGTCACGGGGGAAAAACTGTTTTTT
>TRBD1|TRBJ2-7|.|TRBV11-2
CASSLDRTGTSYEQYF
TGTGCCAGCAGCTTAGATAGGACAGGGACATCCTACGAGCAGTACTTC
>.|TRBJ2-7|.|TRBV7-2
CASAAQVSYEQYF
TGTGCCAGCGCAGCCCAGGTCTCCTACGAGCAGTACTTC
>TRBD2|TRBJ2-5|.|TRBV6-1
CASSVRLAGGETQYF
TGTGCCAGCAGTGTGAGACTAGCGGGAGGGGAGACCCAGTACTTC
>.|TRBJ2-5|.|TRBV9
CASSAEGVWETQYF
TGTGCCAGCAGCGCAGAGGGAGTTTGGGAGACCCAGTACTTC
>.|TRBJ1-4|once|TRBV28
CASSLEGEKLFF
TGTGCCAGCAGTTTGGAGGGTGAAAAACTGTTTTTT
>.|TRBJ2-1|.|TRBV5-4
CASSPVGPSSYNEQFF
TGTGCCAGCAGCCCCGTCGGGCCGAGCTCCTACAATGAGCAGTTCTTC
>.|TRBJ2-7|.|TRBV9
CASSVGPFPYEQYF
TGTGCCAGCAGCGTGGGGCCCTTCCCTTACGAGCAGTACTTC
>.|TRBJ2-5|.|TRBV7-6
CASSRLGAGVQETQYF
TGTGCCAGCAGCCGACTGGGGGCAGGCGTCCAAGAGACCCAGTACTTC
>TRBD2|TRBJ2-3|.|TRBV7-2
CASRSGGLDTQYF
TGTGCCAGCAGATCGGGAGGGCTGGATACGCAGTATTTT
>.|TRBJ1-2|.|TRBV11-2
CASRLGRGGYTF
TGTGCCAGCAGGCTCGGCCGAGGCGGCTACACCTTC
>TRBD1|TRBJ1-1|.|TRBV18
CASSPRDRGPGDTEAFF
TGTGCCAGCTCACCCAGGGACAGGGGGCCGGGGGACACTGAAGCTTTCTTT
>.|TRBJ2-7|.|TRBV27
CASSPGRGYEQYF
TGTGCCAGCAGCCCGGGACGGGGCTACGAGCAGTACTTC
>.|TRBJ1-1|.|TRBV19
CASSNRGGANTEAFF
TGTGCCAGTAGTAATAGAGGGGGTGCGAACACTGAAGCTTTCTTT
>TRBD1|TRBJ1-1|once|TRBV27
CASSPGQGAFTEAFF
TGTGCCAGCAGTCCTGGACAGGGGGCGTTCACTGAAGCTTTCTTT
>.|TRBJ1-3|.|TRBV5-1
CASSFAGGSSGNTIYF
TGCGCCAGCAGCTTTGCTGGGGGGAGCTCTGGAAACACCATATATTTT
>.|TRBJ1-2|few|TRBV7-9
CASSLGTLFGYTF
TGTGCCAGCAGCCTAGGGACACTGTTTGGCTACACCTTC
>TRBD2|TRBJ2-3|once|TRBV30
CAWRLSGRATDTQYF
TGTGCCTGGAGGCTTAGCGGGAGGGCGACAGATACGCAGTATTTT
>.|TRBJ2-7|.|TRBV10-3
CAISELNEQYF
TGTGCCATCAGTGAGTTGAACGAGCAGTACTTC
>.|TRBJ2-2|.|TRBV6-5
CASSYRDAWQPGELFF
TGTGCCAGCAGTTACAGGGACGCCTGGCAGCCTGGGGAGCTGTTTTTT
>.|TRBJ1-5|.|TRBV18
CASSLLKRDSNQPQHF
TGTGCCAGCTCACTGCTAAAGAGGGATAGCAATCAGCCCCAGCATTTT
>.|TRBJ2-1|.|TRBV28
CASSLAGGGGFNEQFF
TGTGCCAGCAGTTTAGCCGGCGGAGGGGGGTTTAATGAGCAGTTCTTC
>.|TRBJ1-1|.|TRBV10-3
CAISERGTGMNTEAFF
TGTGCCATCAGTGAGCGTGGGACGGGCATGAACACTGAAGCTTTCTTT
>TRBD1|TRBJ1-5|.|TRBV19
CASKQDRGGNQPQHF
TGTGCCAGTAAACAGGACAGGGGTGGCAATCAGCCCCAGCATTTT
>.|TRBJ1-5|few|TRBV6-1
CASLSRGSNQPQHF
TGTGCCAGCCTCAGTAGGGGAAGCAATCAGCCCCAGCATTTT
>.|TRBJ2-7|once|TRBV6-5
CASSPPGLAEQYF
TGTGCCAGCAGTCCCCCCGGATTGGCCGAGCAGTACTTC
>.|TRBJ2-2|.|TRBV5-1
CASSVGHGTGELFF
TGCGCCAGCAGCGTAGGACACGGGACCGGGGAGCTGTTTTTT
>TRBD2|TRBJ2-7|.|TRBV4-1
CASSQVVGTSGIYEQYF
TGCGCCAGCAGCCAAGTGGTAGGGACTAGCGGGATTTACGAGCAGTACTTC
>TRBD1|TRBJ2-7|.|TRBV27
CASSFSSEGARQYF
TGTGCCAGCAGTTTCTCTTCCGAGGGGGCGAGGCAGTACTTC
>.|TRBJ1-5|.|TRBV25-1
CASSESGPINQPQHF
TGTGCCAGCAGTGAATCGGGACCGATAAATCAGCCCCAGCATTTT
>.|TRBJ1-1|.|TRBV7-2
CASSLDSEAFF
TGTGCCAGCAGCCTCGACAGTGAAGCTTTCTTT
>.|TRBJ1-1|few|TRBV30
CAWRRLGSGNTEAFF
TGTGCCTGGAGGAGGTTAGGGTCGGGGAACACTGAAGCTTTCTTT